Shown below are 15 T cell receptor beta chains from a single sample sequenced in a study of shared clonotypes between healthy human individuals. CD45RO-negative, CCR7-positively selected cells formed the naive CD8 fraction, excluding terminally differentiated effector memory CD45RA+ cells. Clones were read by immunoSEQ multiplex PCR, and TCRdb kept only the in-frame ones, dropping some. The repertoire holds about 680,000 clones, with around 90% as singletons. The specimen was naive CD8+ T cells sorted from blood. These receptors all come from a man aged 25 to 45 in good health.

This clone was observed once. The CDR3 nucleotides read TGTGCCAGCAGTTGGTCTAGCGGGTACAATGAGCAGTTCTTC. It specifies CASSWSSGYNEQFF. The chain uses TRBV27 and TRBJ2-1; 8 bases agree with TRBD2. Trimming cost V 4 bases and J 4 bases; bases outside gene matches: 3. The CDR3 length is 14 residues. Germline V gene data show CDR1 as MNHEY and CDR2 as SMNVEV (reference sequence).

This clone was found once. This chain links TRBV25-1 with TRBJ1-2; D is perhaps TRBD1 (6 bases). From germline, CDR1 is MGHDK and CDR2 SYGVNS. With 4 bases removed from V and 8 bases from J, the gap between germline ends came to 14 bases. The CDR3 sequence is 13 residues long. CDR3: CASSVWGGEGYTF. For the CDR3, the DNA is TGTGCCAGCAGTGTCTGGGGGGGCGAAGGCTACACCTTC.

Concerning this clone itself: Different DNA sequences within this sample yield the same CDR3. The V call is TRBV9, the J call TRBJ1-5; 7 bases fit TRBD1. The germline V gene has CDR1 SGDLS and CDR2 YYNGEE. This CDR3 comprises 14 residues. The V segment lost 0 bases and the J segment 5 bases; nucleotides outside the gene matches: 2. The CDR3 loop reads CASSVGQGYQPQHF. The DNA for the CDR3 is TGTGCCAGCAGCGTAGGACAGGGTTATCAGCCCCAGCATTTT.

The chain joins TRBV7-9 to TRBJ2-3; D possibly corresponds to TRBD1 (5 bases). V lost 2 bases and J 2 bases, leaving 17 bases between the germline ends. The CDR3 runs 17 residues. Per the germline V gene, CDR1 is SEHNR and CDR2 is FQNEAQ (reference sequence). The CDR3 protein is CASSLRQNSWTTDTQYF. In DNA form, the CDR3 reads TGTGCCAGCAGCTTACGACAGAACAGTTGGACCACAGATACGCAGTATTTT.

The rearrangement uses TRBV5-5 and TRBJ2-1; TRBD2 is a possible D gene (6 bases). CDR1 SGHKS and CDR2 YYEKEE come from the germline V gene (reference sequence). V lost 4 bases, J lost 4 bases, and 9 bases lay in between. This CDR3 region has 13 residues. CDR3 loop: CASSPLAYNEQFF. In DNA, the CDR3 is TGTGCCAGCAGCCCACTAGCTTACAATGAGCAGTTCTTC.

This sequence joins TRBV27 and TRBJ2-3; 11 nucleotides align to TRBD2. The CDR3 has 15 residues. The trim removed 6 bases at V and 3 bases at J, leaving 5 bases unmatched. Germline CDR1 is MNHEY and CDR2 is SMNVEV (reference sequence). The CDR3 protein is CASRFRTSGTDTQYF. The CDR3 nucleotides read TGTGCCAGCAGATTTAGGACTAGCGGGACAGATACGCAGTATTTT.

The chain links TRBV4-2 to TRBJ2-7; possible D gene TRBD2, 6 bases. V was pared by 4 bases and J by 3 bases, with 7 bases between. Germline assignment: CDR1 LGHNA and CDR2 YNFKEQ. The CDR3 totals 12 residues. This CDR3 is CASSLSGYEQYF. The CDR3 DNA sequence: TGTGCCAGCAGCCTTAGCGGCTACGAGCAGTACTTC.

The CDR3 nucleotides are TGCGCCAGCCCAACTCTGGGAACAACGAACACCGGGGAGCTGTTTTTT. It yields the protein CASPTLGTTNTGELFF. The rearrangement uses TRBV23-1 and TRBJ2-2; no reliable D call. TRBV23-1 is recorded as an ORF, its role being uncertain. The CDR3 loop spans 16 amino acids. V was clipped by 8 bases and J by 0 bases, with 16 bases between them.

The genes are TRBV7-9 and TRBJ2-1, with TRBD1 matching over 9 bases. Germline trimming cut 3 bases from V and 5 bases from J; bases unmatched to any gene: 8. Germline loops: CDR1 SEHNR, CDR2 FQNEAQ (reference sequence). The CDR3 is made up of 16 amino acids. The CDR3 reads CASSFGDRALHNEQFF. CDR3 nucleotides: TGTGCCAGCAGCTTCGGGGACAGGGCCCTACACAATGAGCAGTTCTTC.

The rearrangement links TRBV14 to TRBJ2-5; the D is unclear. Between the trimmed V and J ends, which lost 0 bases and 2 bases, there was a span of 13 bases. CDR3 length: 16 amino acids. Germline assignment: CDR1 SGHDN and CDR2 FVKESK. CDR3 nucleotide sequence: TGTGCCAGCAGCCAAGAAGGCCGACCACCACAAGAGACCCAGTACTTC. This sequence encodes CASSQEGRPPQETQYF.

This clone was picked up one time. The chain combines TRBV30 with TRBJ2-7, with TRBD1 identical over 9 bases. The CDR3 is made up of 14 amino acids. The germline CDR1 and CDR2 sequences are GTSNPN and SVGIG (reference sequence). V lost 1 base, J lost 4 bases, and 5 bases stayed unmatched. CDR3 coding DNA: TGTGCCTGGAGTGGGGTGGGGACAGGGTACGAGCAGTACTTC. Translated, it gives CAWSGVGTGYEQYF.

This sequence joins TRBV19 and TRBJ1-2, with TRBD1 as a possible D gene (6 bases). Germline V gene data show CDR1 as LNHDA and CDR2 as SQIVND (reference sequence). V lost 7 bases to trimming and J lost 4 bases, with 10 bases between them. The CDR3 runs to 12 residues. The CDR3 sequence is CASNGGGYGYTF. In nucleotides, the CDR3 is TGTGCCAGTAACGGGGGCGGCTATGGCTACACCTTC.

This rearrangement joins TRBV9 to TRBJ2-7; D is unclear. Per germline, CDR1 SGDLS and CDR2 YYNGEE. This CDR3 spans 13 amino acids. The V end lost 0 bases, the J end lost 6 bases, and 10 bases lay between the germline ends. The CDR3 sequence is CASSVAWNTEQYF. CDR3 DNA: TGTGCCAGCAGCGTAGCTTGGAACACCGAGCAGTACTTC.

This chain links TRBV30 with TRBJ2-6, with D hard to call. The CDR3 is 14 residues long. Germline V CDR1 and CDR2: GTSNPN, SVGIG (reference sequence). V lost 2 bases to trimming and J lost 0 bases, with 5 bases between them. CDR3 in amino acids: CAWSKGSGANVLTF. In DNA, the CDR3 is TGTGCCTGGAGTAAGGGCTCTGGGGCCAACGTCCTGACTTTC.

J is TRBJ2-7 and V is TRBV28; 10 nucleotides agree with TRBD2. With 6 bases clipped from V and 4 bases from J, the junction kept 15 bases outside the gene matches. From germline, CDR1 is MDHEN and CDR2 SYDVKM. This CDR3 has 17 amino acids. The DNA of the CDR3 is TGTGCCAGCAGCAATTTGCCGGCTAGCGGGAGAAAGTACGAGCAGTACTTC. Amino acids: CASSNLPASGRKYEQYF.